The next 30 T cell receptor beta chains were all read from a single sample in a study of T cell responses to AZD1222 COVID-19 vaccine. Generated by immunoSEQ multiplex PCR, the TCRdb table keeps only in-frame clones and is missing some. This table has 95,000 to 150,000 clones, roughly 87% appearing once. The sequenced sample was peripheral blood, obtained on day 0 of AZD1222 vaccination. These receptors all come from an adult in good health.

The genes are TRBV11-3 and TRBJ1-6, with D possibly TRBD1 on 6 matching bases. This CDR3 region has 17 residues. Between the trimmed V and J ends, which lost 4 bases and 9 bases, there was a span of 22 bases. Germline assignment: CDR1 SGHNT and CDR2 YENEEA. CDR3 sequence (DNA): TGTGCCAGCAGCTCCCGCCTCGGCGTCAGGGGAAGTTCACCCCTCCACTTT. Translated, it gives CASSSRLGVRGSSPLHF.

In its sample, this clone was seen a few times. Here the CDR3 DNA reads TGCGCCAGCAGTGCCCACAGGAGCTACAATGAGCAGTTCTTC. Its protein product is CASSAHRSYNEQFF. The chain links TRBV10-1 to TRBJ2-1, with a weak D call TRBD1 (5 bases). The CDR3 is 14 residues long. V was clipped by 4 bases and J by 3 bases, with 10 bases between them. CDR1 and CDR2 from the germline V gene are WNHNN and SYGVQD (reference sequence).

The V and J genes are TRBV12-3 or TRBV12-4 and TRBJ2-7; D possibly corresponds to TRBD2 (5 bases). V was cut by 11 bases and J by 2 bases, with 10 bases left in between. The CDR3 has 11 amino acids. The CDR3 sequence: CACGGTYEQYF. The CDR3 bases are TGTGCCTGCGGAGGAACCTACGAGCAGTACTTC.

This rearrangement joins TRBV9 to TRBJ2-2; 8 bases fit TRBD2. The V gene's germline CDR1 is SGDLS and CDR2 YYNGEE. The trim removed 3 bases at V and 0 bases at J, leaving 1 base unmatched. The length of the CDR3 is 15 residues. The CDR3 DNA sequence: TGTGCCAGCAGCGGAGCGGGAGCGAACACCGGGGAGCTGTTTTTT. It translates to CASSGAGANTGELFF.

The chain couples TRBV10-1 to TRBJ2-3; no reliable D call. The ends were cut back, 2 bases at V and 0 bases at J, with 6 bases in the middle. The CDR3 is made up of 14 amino acids. Germline V gene sequence: CDR1 WNHNN, CDR2 SYGVQD (reference sequence). CDR3 DNA: TGCGCCAGCAGTGAGGTCCAGAGCACAGATACGCAGTATTTT. Its protein is CASSEVQSTDTQYF.

The chain recombines TRBV28 with TRBJ1-6, with D perhaps matching TRBD1 (6 bases). V was pared by 1 base and J by 9 bases, with 13 bases between. The CDR3 totals 15 residues. Germline assignment: CDR1 MDHEN and CDR2 SYDVKM. The CDR3 bases are TGTGCCAGCAGTTTATTCGCAGGGGTGGGTTCACCCCTCCACTTT. Its translation is CASSLFAGVGSPLHF.

The chain has TRBV7-3 and TRBJ2-3; TRBD2 aligns across 11 bases. V shed 6 bases and J 5 bases; nucleotides not matched to a gene: 7. This CDR3 has 15 amino acids. CDR1 is SGHTA and CDR2 is FQGTGA in the germline V gene. The CDR3 is CASSSIAGGVDTQYF. In DNA form, the CDR3 reads TGTGCCAGCAGTTCCATAGCGGGAGGGGTAGATACGCAGTATTTT.

The V gene is TRBV7-9, the J gene TRBJ2-7; 9 bases fit TRBD1. V shed 2 bases, J shed 5 bases, and the junction held 4 bases outside the gene matches. The CDR3 extends over 14 amino acids. Germline V gives CDR1 SEHNR, CDR2 FQNEAQ (reference sequence). As DNA, the CDR3 is TGTGCCAGCAGCTTAACAGGGGGCGCTGACGAGCAGTACTTC. It yields the protein CASSLTGGADEQYF.

The chain couples TRBV27 to TRBJ2-1; 15 positions match TRBD2. This CDR3 region has 16 residues. With 2 bases clipped from V and 7 bases from J, the junction kept 3 bases outside the gene matches. The germline CDR1 and CDR2 sequences are MNHEY and SMNVEV (reference sequence). CDR3 DNA sequence: TGTGCCAGCAGTTTAGGACTAGCGGGAGGGAAGAATGAGCAGTTCTTC. Its protein product is CASSLGLAGGKNEQFF.

The sample holds one count of this clone. CDR3 bases: TGTGCCAGCAGTTATCGTCGACAGGCTAACTATGGCTACACCTTC. This codes for CASSYRRQANYGYTF. The chain has TRBV2 and TRBJ1-2; D might be TRBD1 (6 bases). V was cut by 5 bases and J by 0 bases, with 13 bases left in between. Germline V gene sequence: CDR1 SNHLY, CDR2 FYNNEI. CDR3 size: 15 residues.

The V call is TRBV2, the J call TRBJ1-4, with D hard to call. The germline V and J ends were trimmed by 4 bases and 4 bases, with 13 bases remaining between them. Looked up from germline, CDR1 is SNHLY and CDR2 is FYNNEI. The CDR3 sequence is 15 residues long. CDR3: CASSVNRTVNEKLFF. In DNA form, the CDR3 reads TGTGCCAGCAGTGTAAACCGAACAGTTAATGAAAAACTGTTTTTT.

The chain employs TRBV19 and TRBJ2-3; 12 bases agree with TRBD2. J lost 6 bases, V lost 2 bases, and 6 bases had no gene match. The CDR3 runs 16 residues. CDR1 is LNHDA and CDR2 is SQIVND in the germline V gene (reference sequence). The CDR3 DNA follows: TGTGCCAGTAGTATATCTAGCGGGGGGGCTTCGGATACGCAGTATTTT. Translation: CASSISSGGASDTQYF.

This rearrangement joins TRBV11-2 to TRBJ1-1, with D unclear. This CDR3 has 12 amino acids. The V and J ends lost 4 bases and 4 bases respectively, with 7 bases between them. CDR1 and CDR2 from the germline V gene are SGHAT and FQNNGV. The CDR3 sequence is CASSSSGTEAFF. The CDR3 DNA reads as TGTGCCAGCAGCTCTTCGGGCACTGAAGCTTTCTTT.

This clone has just one count. The chain carries TRBV29-1 and TRBJ2-5; TRBD1 might be the D (6 bases). This CDR3 contains 13 residues. Germline V gene sequence: CDR1 SQVTM, CDR2 ANQGSEA. Deletions cut 7 bases from V and 5 bases from J, with 17 bases between. DNA of the CDR3: TGCAGCGCCTTTTCGGGACATTGGGAGACCCAGTACTTC. It yields the protein CSAFSGHWETQYF. Based on the CDR3 plus reference TRBV29-1 and TRBJ2-5, the full variable domain is SAVISQKPSRDICQRGTSLTIQCQVDSQVTMMFWYRQQPGQSLTLIATANQGSEATYESGFVIDKFPISRPNLTFSTLTVSNMSPEDSSIYLCSAFSGHWETQYFGPGTRLLVL.

In nucleotides, the CDR3 is TGTGCCAGCAGTGAAGCGCGGGCCGGCATCCTGGAGACCCAGTACTTC. This gives the protein CASSEARAGILETQYF. The genes are TRBV2 and TRBJ2-5; tentatively, D is TRBD2 (5 bases). Germline lookup yields CDR1 SNHLY and CDR2 FYNNEI. The V end was cut by 0 bases, the J end by 5 bases, with 16 bases between. This CDR3 has 16 amino acids.

This clone came up a few times. J is TRBJ2-1 and V is TRBV3-1 (or the pseudogene TRBV3-2), with TRBD2 matching over 12 bases. The CDR3 extends over 16 amino acids. The V segment lost 4 bases and the J segment 9 bases; nucleotides outside the gene matches: 10. Germline CDR1 LGHDT, CDR2 YNNKEL (reference sequence). The CDR3 reads CASSPASGGALGEQFF. The DNA of the CDR3 is TGTGCCAGCAGCCCCGCTAGCGGGGGGGCTTTGGGTGAGCAGTTCTTC.

The chain has TRBV12-3 or TRBV12-4 and TRBJ1-2, with D tentatively TRBD1 (6 bases). This CDR3 has 12 residues. V lost 5 bases to trimming and J lost 7 bases, with 11 bases between them. Here the CDR3 reads CASSGDIFGYTF. DNA for the CDR3: TGTGCCAGCAGTGGGGACATCTTTGGCTACACCTTC.

The chain couples TRBV7-2 to TRBJ2-7; perhaps D is TRBD1 or TRBD2 (6 bases each). Germline values: CDR1 SGHTA, CDR2 FQGNSA. V lost 4 bases and J 4 bases, leaving 14 bases between the germline ends. The CDR3 loop spans 14 amino acids. Written as DNA, the CDR3 is TGTGCCAGCAGCTCCCTCTGGGGGGCATACGAGCAGTACTTC. Its translation: CASSSLWGAYEQYF.

The V and J genes are TRBV4-2 and TRBJ2-7, with D unresolved. The CDR3 is made up of 15 amino acids. The V end lost 0 bases, the J end lost 2 bases, and 11 bases lay between the germline ends. Germline V gene lookup returns CDR1 LGHNA and CDR2 YNFKEQ. The CDR3 sequence is CASSQDPLQTYEQYF. As DNA, the CDR3 is TGTGCCAGCAGCCAAGATCCCCTGCAAACCTACGAGCAGTACTTC.

The V and J genes are TRBV11-1 and TRBJ1-6, with D uncertain. Trimming removed 8 bases at V and 8 bases at J, with 16 bases between. This CDR3 is 14 amino acids long. Germline V CDR1 and CDR2: SGHAT, FQDESV (reference sequence). DNA of the CDR3: TGTGCCAGCGGACCGCGGGAAATTGATTCACCCCTCCACTTT. Residues: CASGPREIDSPLHF.

The chain couples TRBV19 to TRBJ2-2; unclear D gene. Deletions cut 5 bases from V and 7 bases from J, with 8 bases between. The CDR3 has 12 amino acids. Germline assignment: CDR1 LNHDA and CDR2 SQIVND (reference sequence). CDR3 in DNA: TGTGCCAGTAGTCTGTACGGCGGGGAGCTGTTTTTT. Translating gives CASSLYGGELFF.

This clone was detected only once. This sequence joins TRBV6-5 and TRBJ1-1, with 7 nucleotides matching TRBD1. V shed 6 bases, J shed 7 bases, and the junction held 8 bases outside the gene matches. Per germline, CDR1 MNHEY and CDR2 SVGAGI. The CDR3 extends over 13 amino acids. The CDR3 reads CASSTGTAREAFF. Written as DNA, the CDR3 is TGTGCCAGCAGCACCGGGACAGCCCGTGAAGCTTTCTTT.

This clone has a single count. The CDR3 DNA is TGTGCCAGCAGTGGGACTAGCATCACAGATACGCAGTATTTT. It encodes CASSGTSITDTQYF. The rearrangement links TRBV2 to TRBJ2-3; 8 bases line up with TRBD2. This CDR3 contains 14 residues. V shed 4 bases and J 2 bases; nucleotides not matched to a gene: 2. Germline values: CDR1 SNHLY, CDR2 FYNNEI.

V usage is TRBV7-2 and J usage is TRBJ2-7, with TRBD1 matching 9 bases. This CDR3 is built from 15 residues. The germline gives CDR1 SGHTA, CDR2 FQGNSA. V shed 1 base, J shed 9 bases, and the junction held 10 bases outside the gene matches. Here the CDR3 DNA reads TGTGCCAGCAGCTTAGACCGGACAGGGGCCCACGGGCAGTACTTC. It translates to CASSLDRTGAHGQYF.

V gene TRBV7-8 combines with J gene TRBJ2-1, with D possibly matching TRBD2 (6 bases). CDR3 length equals 16 residues. Germline CDR1 and CDR2: SGHVS and FQNEAQ. V was cut by 0 bases and J by 4 bases, with 13 bases left in between. CDR3: CASSLAGSGEYNEQFF. DNA of the CDR3: TGTGCCAGCAGCTTAGCCGGATCGGGGGAATACAATGAGCAGTTCTTC.

This chain links TRBV4-2 with TRBJ1-4, with TRBD1 matching over 7 bases. V dropped 3 bases and J dropped 6; count of bases not matched to a gene: 7. The CDR3 loop spans 15 amino acids. Germline-derived CDR1 and CDR2 are LGHNA and YNFKEQ. CDR3 nucleotides: TGTGCCAGCAGCCAGCCCGGGACAGAAGATGAAAAACTGTTTTTT. It specifies CASSQPGTEDEKLFF.

The chain couples TRBV15 to TRBJ1-1; TRBD1 agrees at 10 bases. J gave up 8 bases and V 3 bases, and 9 bases lay outside the gene matches. The germline CDR1 and CDR2 sequences are LNHNV and YYDKDF (reference sequence). There are 15 residues in the CDR3. This CDR3 reads CATSSLQLGQGEAFF. The DNA of the CDR3 is TGTGCCACCAGCAGCCTTCAACTGGGACAGGGGGAAGCTTTCTTT. Full variable domain (missing parts from reference TRBV15 and TRBJ1-1): DAMVIQNPRYQVTQFGKPVTLSCSQTLNHNVMYWYQQKSSQAPKLLFHYYDKDFNNEADTPDNFQSRRPNTSFCFLDIRSPGLGDTAMYLCATSSLQLGQGEAFFGQGTRLTVV.

This clone was detected only a few times. The chain carries TRBV27 and TRBJ2-7, with 8 bases matching TRBD1. This CDR3 region has 17 residues. Looked up from germline, CDR1 is MNHEY and CDR2 is SMNVEV (reference sequence). With V trimmed by 3 bases and J by 2 bases, 12 bases remained unmatched. The CDR3 sequence is CASSFRAFRTGTYEQYF. CDR3 nucleotide sequence: TGTGCCAGCAGTTTCCGGGCCTTTAGGACAGGGACCTACGAGCAGTACTTC.

The chain links TRBV25-1 to TRBJ1-4; D not resolved. The ends were cut back, 2 bases at V and 8 bases at J, with 9 bases in the middle. Germline V gives CDR1 MGHDK, CDR2 SYGVNS. The CDR3 loop spans 13 amino acids. The DNA of the CDR3 is TGTGCCAGCAGTGAAGGGTCGGTGGAAAAACTGTTTTTT. Translating it yields CASSEGSVEKLFF.

This chain connects TRBV19 to TRBJ2-1; D may correspond to TRBD1 or TRBD2 (5 bases each). The CDR3 length is 17 residues. The germline V gene encodes CDR1 LNHDA and CDR2 SQIVND (reference sequence). Trimming shortened V by 6 bases and J by 0 bases, and 18 bases separated the two germline ends. The CDR3 bases are TGTGCCAGTAGAAGAGCCCACGGGGCTAGCTCCTACAATGAGCAGTTCTTC. It specifies CASRRAHGASSYNEQFF.